The next 21 T cell receptor beta chains were all read from a single sample in a study of T cells in Graves' hyperthyroidism and ophthalmopathy. RNA transcripts were the template for amplifying TCR beta CDR3 regions. HTBI primers were used for first-round RT-PCR of the TCR CDR3. TCRdb re-analysed the multiplex PCR reads in MiXCR, keeping a single row per CDR3 protein. The data hold around 520,000 distinct CDR3 sequences, with roughly 14% observed a single time. Sequencing was done on a sample of blood. These receptors all come from a woman between 18 and 29 years old with Graves' hyperthyroidism.

In its sample, this clonotype was seen a few times. The rearrangement uses TRBV19 and TRBJ1-6; TRBD1 might be the D (5 bases). This CDR3 has 13 residues. V lost 7 bases and J lost 7, with 11 bases in between. Germline loops: CDR1 LNHDA, CDR2 SQIVND (reference sequence). The CDR3 DNA follows: TGTGCCAGTATTGGGGACGGCAATTCACCCCTCCACTTT. Its translation is CASIGDGNSPLHF.

This clonotype was detected many times. This chain connects TRBV20-1 to TRBJ2-1, with TRBD2 identical over 13 bases. Losses at the gene ends were 2 bases for V and 9 bases for J; bases not matched to a gene: 10. The germline gives CDR1 DFQATT, CDR2 SNEGSKA (reference sequence). The CDR3 consists of 16 residues. The CDR3 loop reads CSARPLTSGRAVEQFF. The CDR3 DNA follows: TGCAGTGCTAGACCTCTCACTAGCGGGAGGGCCGTTGAGCAGTTCTTC.

Concerning this clonotype itself: This may arise from a read error, as a much more abundant clone is one base away. This chain connects TRBV7-3 to TRBJ1-2; D call uncertain. V was cut by 1 base and J by 6 bases, with 12 bases left in between. The CDR3 is made up of 14 amino acids. CDR1 and CDR2 from the germline V gene are SGHTA and FQGTGA. The CDR3 spells CASSLNVGQHGYTF. The CDR3 nucleotides are TGTGCCAGCAGCTTAAACGTAGGTCAGCATGGCTACACCTTC.

This clonotype was observed at least ten times. The rearrangement uses TRBV11-3 and TRBJ2-1, with unresolved D. Germline CDR1 SGHNT, CDR2 YENEEA. CDR3 length: 14 amino acids. V was shortened by 6 bases and J by 10 bases, with 19 bases between the two germline ends. The CDR3 loop reads CASSSVTSRREQFF. The CDR3 DNA follows: TGTGCCAGCAGTTCGGTCACTTCTAGGCGAGAGCAGTTCTTC.

This clonotype has at least ten counts. V is TRBV27 and J is TRBJ2-7; 15 nucleotides align to TRBD2. J lost 7 bases, V lost 2 bases, and 6 bases had no gene match. Per the germline V gene, CDR1 is MNHEY and CDR2 is SMNVEV (reference sequence). This CDR3 spans 16 amino acids. The CDR3 is CASSLGGLAGGREQYF. The CDR3 DNA reads as TGTGCCAGCAGTTTAGGGGGACTAGCGGGAGGTCGGGAGCAGTACTTC.

This clonotype has ten or more counts. V usage is TRBV6-1 and J usage is TRBJ2-1; TRBD2 matches at 8 bases. The germline V gene has CDR1 MNHNS and CDR2 SASEGT. There are 15 residues in the CDR3. Trimming at V came to 5 bases and at J to 2 bases, leaving 5 bases not matched to a gene. CDR3 loop: CASSRGGRAYNEQFF. CDR3 sequence (DNA): TGTGCCAGCAGTCGCGGGGGGAGGGCCTACAATGAGCAGTTCTTC.

This clonotype was found many times. This chain uses TRBV20-1 with TRBJ1-4, with D uncertain. The CDR3 spans 15 residues. Germline V lookup: CDR1 DFQATT, CDR2 SNEGSKA (reference sequence). The V gene lost 0 bases and the J gene lost 4 bases, with 12 bases spanning the gap. The CDR3 region has the DNA TGCAGTGCTAGAGATCTCAGGAGGAATAATGAAAAACTGTTTTTT. The encoded protein is CSARDLRRNNEKLFF.

This clonotype was counted ten times or more. The chain uses TRBV27 and TRBJ2-7; the D gene is possibly TRBD2 (6 bases). Germline loops: CDR1 MNHEY, CDR2 SMNVEV (reference sequence). V was shortened by 0 bases and J by 3 bases, with 15 bases between the two germline ends. The CDR3 totals 16 residues. The CDR3 is CASSLSGDSGYYEQYV. DNA for the CDR3: TGTGCCAGCAGTTTATCAGGTGATAGCGGATACTACGAGCAGTACGTC.

This clonotype has just a few counts. V is TRBV6-1 and J is TRBJ2-7, with a weak D call TRBD2 (6 bases). Trimming left V 7 bases short and J 5 bases short, with 15 bases between. This CDR3 is built from 13 residues. Per germline, CDR1 MNHNS and CDR2 SASEGT. DNA of the CDR3: TGTGCCAGCAAGTCGGGAGCCCGCCACGAGCAGTACGTC. Translated, it gives CASKSGARHEQYV.

There are many counts of this clonotype. The chain recombines TRBV27 with TRBJ2-1; 11 bases line up with TRBD2. CDR3 length equals 14 residues. V was pared by 5 bases and J by 11 bases, with 8 bases of the junction left unmatched. Germline V gene sequence: CDR1 MNHEY, CDR2 SMNVEV (reference sequence). CDR3 bases: TGTGCCAGCAGTCCCGGGGTAGCGGGAGGGAAGCAGTTCTTC. This gives the protein CASSPGVAGGKQFF.

This clonotype was seen at least ten times. The genes are TRBV29-1 and TRBJ1-2; 7 bases agree with TRBD1. Germline V gene sequence: CDR1 SQVTM, CDR2 ANQGSEA. The length of the CDR3 is 14 residues. Trimming cost V 0 bases and J 5 bases; bases outside gene matches: 6. DNA of the CDR3: TGCAGCGTTGAAGACCGGGACAGCCTTTATGGCTACACCTTC. It encodes CSVEDRDSLYGYTF.

The chain employs TRBV12-3 or TRBV12-4 and TRBJ1-1; tentatively, D is TRBD1 (5 bases). The CDR3 sequence is 12 residues long. V dropped 5 bases and J dropped 6 bases, with 10 bases sitting between them. CDR3 amino acids: CASSPRDAEAFF. The CDR3 DNA follows: TGTGCCAGCAGTCCACGGGACGCTGAAGCTTTCTTT.

This clonotype came up a few times. This may stem from a read error, because a much larger clone lies one nucleotide away. The chain uses TRBV12-3 or TRBV12-4 and TRBJ2-3, with a possible D match to TRBD2 (5 bases). This CDR3 region has 14 residues. The CDR3 DNA reads as TGTGCCAACAGTTCGACTACCGTCCCAGATACGCAGTATTTT. Translation: CANSSTTVPDTQYF.

CDR3 region: CASRVRGGDTEAFF. CDR3 DNA sequence: TGCGCCAGCAGGGTTCGGGGGGGCGACACTGAAGCTTTCTTT. The chain joins TRBV5-1 to TRBJ1-1, with D maybe TRBD1 (6 bases). The germline V and J ends were trimmed by 5 bases and 3 bases, with 14 bases remaining between them. This CDR3 spans 14 amino acids. Germline CDR1 is SGHRS and CDR2 is YFSETQ.

Ten or more counts support this clonotype. The V gene is TRBV12-3 or TRBV12-4, the J gene TRBJ2-3; D possibly corresponds to TRBD1 (5 bases). The CDR3 is 15 amino acids. V shed 5 bases and J shed 3 bases, with 15 bases lying between them. This CDR3 reads CASSAYQGRTDTQYF. In DNA form, the CDR3 reads TGTGCCAGCAGTGCCTACCAGGGTCGTACAGATACGCAGTATTTT.

This clonotype has at least ten counts. CDR3 nucleotide sequence: TGCGCCAGCAGCTTGGGCAAGAGCTTCCTCGAGCAGTACTTC. Amino acid sequence: CASSLGKSFLEQYF. This sequence joins TRBV5-1 and TRBJ2-7; no definite D call. Trimming took 0 bases from V and 6 from J, leaving 13 bases between them. CDR1 is SGHRS, CDR2 YFSETQ, per germline. CDR3 size: 14 residues.

This chain connects TRBV13 to TRBJ2-1, with a weak D call TRBD2 (6 bases). The CDR3 totals 15 residues. Germline assignment: CDR1 PRHDT and CDR2 FYEKMQ (reference sequence). Between the trimmed V and J ends, which lost 5 bases and 0 bases, there was a span of 11 bases. CDR3 region: CASSLATSSYNEQFF. The CDR3 nucleotides read TGTGCCAGCAGCCTAGCGACGAGCTCCTACAATGAGCAGTTCTTC.

This clonotype was observed many times. The chain recombines TRBV11-2 with TRBJ2-1, with D uncertain. The germline V and J ends were trimmed by 3 bases and 5 bases, with 11 bases remaining between them. The V gene's germline CDR1 is SGHAT and CDR2 FQNNGV. The CDR3 covers 14 residues. In DNA, the CDR3 is TGTGCCAGCAGCTTCTACCAATCGAACAATGAGCAGTTCTTC. Translated: CASSFYQSNNEQFF.

This clonotype was observed many times. The V and J genes are TRBV12-3 or TRBV12-4 and TRBJ2-1; no reliable D call. This CDR3 is 11 amino acids long. Trimming cost V 5 bases and J 9 bases, with 8 bases left between them. The CDR3 sequence: CASSPSTEQFF. CDR3 DNA: TGTGCCAGCAGTCCGAGCACTGAGCAGTTCTTC.

This sequence joins TRBV6-1 and TRBJ2-7; 10 positions match TRBD1. The CDR3 is made up of 14 amino acids. Germline lookup yields CDR1 MNHNS and CDR2 SASEGT. Germline trimming cut 7 bases from V and 7 bases from J; bases unmatched to any gene: 10. The CDR3 here is CASTTAGTGVEQYF. Here the CDR3 DNA reads TGTGCCAGCACAACCGCCGGGACAGGGGTTGAGCAGTACTTC.

Many counts were recorded for this clonotype. The genes are TRBV11-3 and TRBJ2-3; TRBD2 agrees at 10 bases. Germline V gene data show CDR1 as SGHNT and CDR2 as YENEEA. The CDR3 has 16 residues. Trimming at V came to 3 bases and at J to 6 bases, leaving 9 bases not matched to a gene. The CDR3 region is CASSLSSGRDWDTQYF. DNA for the CDR3: TGTGCCAGCAGCTTGTCTAGCGGGAGAGACTGGGATACGCAGTATTTT.